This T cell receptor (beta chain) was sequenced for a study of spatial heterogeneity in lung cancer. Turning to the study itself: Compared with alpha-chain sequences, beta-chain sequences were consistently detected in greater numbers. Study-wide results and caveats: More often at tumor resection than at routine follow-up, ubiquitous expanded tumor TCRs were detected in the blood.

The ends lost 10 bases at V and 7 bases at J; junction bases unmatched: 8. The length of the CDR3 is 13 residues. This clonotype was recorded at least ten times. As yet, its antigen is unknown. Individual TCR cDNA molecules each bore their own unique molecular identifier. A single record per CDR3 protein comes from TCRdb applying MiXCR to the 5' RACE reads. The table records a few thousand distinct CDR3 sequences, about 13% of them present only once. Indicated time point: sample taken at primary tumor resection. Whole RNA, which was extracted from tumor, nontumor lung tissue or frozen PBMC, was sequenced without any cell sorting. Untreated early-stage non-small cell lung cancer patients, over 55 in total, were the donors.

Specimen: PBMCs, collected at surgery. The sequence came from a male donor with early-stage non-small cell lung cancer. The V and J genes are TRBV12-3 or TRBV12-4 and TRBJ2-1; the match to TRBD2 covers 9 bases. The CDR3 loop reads CATGLAQFNEQFF. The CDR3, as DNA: TGTGCCACCGGACTAGCGCAATTTAATGAGCAGTTCTTC.